This TCR beta chain stems from a study of naive and memory T cell subsets. Study findings and constraints: Over 90% of naive TCR sequences appeared only once after error correction, unlike memory subsets.

The CDR3 length is 16 residues. Germline loops: CDR1 MNHEY, CDR2 SMNVEV (reference sequence). Losses at the gene ends were 5 bases for V and 2 bases for J; bases not matched to a gene: 6. This clonotype came up many times. The antigen remains unidentified. The beta constant-region primer was an equimolar mix of two oligonucleotides covering TRBC1 and TRBC2. TCRdb re-analysed the UMI-ligation and nested PCR reads in MiXCR, keeping a single row per CDR3 protein. The sample holds 130,000 to 150,000 distinct CDR3 sequences, over 15% seen once. The sequence was collected from a human donor in good health. The chain links TRBV27 to TRBJ2-3; 11 bases map to TRBD2. Sequenced input: naive CD4+ T cells from blood. The CDR3 here is CASSVNSGRATDTQYF. CDR3 DNA: TGTGCCAGCAGTGTCAATAGCGGGAGGGCCACAGATACGCAGTATTTT.